This TCR beta chain was profiled in a study of blood T cell repertoires in COVID-19. Study summary: Sources were T cells, B-cell-depleted T cells, or PBMCs; the material itself was cDNA or gDNA.

The length of the CDR3 is 15 residues. Here immunoSEQ multiplex PCR was the method, and the copy in TCRdb shows in-frame clones only, minus some. The sample holds around 150,000 clones, 85% seen once. This clonotype was obtained from a human donor with acute or convalescent COVID-19. The donor label of this sample is uncertain. Sequenced sample: peripheral blood. V usage is TRBV21-1 and J usage is TRBJ2-5; TRBD1 is the table's D call, not checked against the DNA. TRBV21-1 is deemed a pseudogene. The DNA for the CDR3 is TGTGCCAGCAGCAAAGGGCATGTTAACCAAGAGACCCAGTACTTC. It is translated as CASSKGHVNQETQYF.